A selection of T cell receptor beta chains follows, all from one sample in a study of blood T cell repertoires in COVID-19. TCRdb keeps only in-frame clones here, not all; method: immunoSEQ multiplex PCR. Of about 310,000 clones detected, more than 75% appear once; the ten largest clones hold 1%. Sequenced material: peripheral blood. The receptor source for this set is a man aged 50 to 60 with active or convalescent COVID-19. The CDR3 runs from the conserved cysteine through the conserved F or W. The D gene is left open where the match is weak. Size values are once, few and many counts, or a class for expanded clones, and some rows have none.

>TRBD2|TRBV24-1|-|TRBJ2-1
TGTGCCACCAGTGATTTAACTAGCGGGGAGGTGGGCAATGAGCAGTTCTTC
CATSDLTSGEVGNEQFF
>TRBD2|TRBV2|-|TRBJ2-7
TGTGCCAGCCGAAATAGCGGGCCCTACGAGCAGTACTTC
CASRNSGPYEQYF
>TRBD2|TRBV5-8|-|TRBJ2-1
TGTGCCAGCAGCTTGGGCTCTAGCGGCTACAATGAGCAGTTCTTC
CASSLGSSGYNEQFF
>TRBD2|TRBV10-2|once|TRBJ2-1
TGCGCCAGCAGTGAACATCGGACTAGCGGGAGAGGGAATGAGCAGTTCTTC
CASSEHRTSGRGNEQFF
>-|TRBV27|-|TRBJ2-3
TGTGCCAGCAGTTTTCCGGGACATGAGAGGGCAGATACGCAGTATTTT
CASSFPGHERADTQYF
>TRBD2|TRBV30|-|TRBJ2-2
TGTGCCTGGACCGGGGCAGCGGGGGGGGCCGCAGGAACCGGGGAGCTGTTTTTT
CAWTGAAGGAAGTGELFF
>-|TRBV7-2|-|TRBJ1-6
TGTGCCAGCAGCCCTTTAGACAGTCAGTGGACACCCCTCCACTTT
CASSPLDSQWTPLHF
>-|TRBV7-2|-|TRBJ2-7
TGTGCCAGCAGCACGTTAGTTGGACAAAAGCAGTACTTC
CASSTLVGQKQYF
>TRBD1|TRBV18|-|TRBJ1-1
TGTGCCAGCTCACCACAAACCGGGACAGGGGGAATCGAAGCTTTCTTT
CASSPQTGTGGIEAFF
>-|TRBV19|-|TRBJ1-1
TGTGCCAGTAGCCGCGACAGCTACGGTTCTCTAGTGAACACTGAAGCTTTCTTT
CASSRDSYGSLVNTEAFF
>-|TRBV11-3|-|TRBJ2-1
TGTGCCAGCAGCTTAAGGGAGGCTCCCTACAATGAGCAGTTCTTC
CASSLREAPYNEQFF
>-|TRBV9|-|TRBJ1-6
TGTGCCAGCAGCGTAGGGGGGGCCTATAATTCACCCCTCCACTTT
CASSVGGAYNSPLHF
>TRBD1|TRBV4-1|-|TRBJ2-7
TGCGCCAGCCCACCAGATGACAGGGGGACCTACGAGCAGTACTTC
CASPPDDRGTYEQYF
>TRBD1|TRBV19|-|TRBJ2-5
TGTGCCAGTAGTAACAGGGGGTCGAAGGGAGAGACCCAGTACTTC
CASSNRGSKGETQYF
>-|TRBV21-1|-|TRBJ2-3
TGTGCCAGCAGCAAAGAGGAGGGCTTCACCACTTCTAGCACAGATACGCAGTATTTT
CASSKEEGFTTSSTDTQYF
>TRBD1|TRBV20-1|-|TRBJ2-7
TGCAGTGCAAGGACAGGGCGGGAGCAGTACTTC
CSARTGREQYF